Below are 29 T cell receptor beta chains sequenced from a single sample in a study of blood T cell repertoires in COVID-19 (dated by TCRdb to about 2020). Libraries were made using the immunoSEQ multiplex PCR assay. TCRdb took this table from immuneACCESS and kept in-frame rearrangements with V and J called. Such tables lack part of the clones; where checked against another copy, unresolved V genes explain under half of the gap, and the rest is unexplained. This sample gives tens of thousands of clones in total; 89% of them show up just once. The ten largest clones take up approximately 5.4% of the sample. The sequenced sample was peripheral blood. These receptor sequences come from a man between 60 and 70 years old with COVID-19, enrolled during active disease.

The chain couples TRBV11-3 to TRBJ1-1; 10 nucleotides line up with TRBD1. Per germline, CDR1 SGHNT and CDR2 YENEEA. V lost 7 bases and J lost 6; bases outside the gene matches: 8. The CDR3 extends over 14 amino acids. The CDR3 spells CASKPTGGRAEAFF. For the CDR3, the DNA is TGTGCCAGCAAGCCGACAGGGGGCCGGGCTGAAGCTTTCTTT.

The chain joins TRBV28 to TRBJ1-5; possibly TRBD1 for D (5 bases). Trimming removed 2 bases at V and 0 bases at J, with 11 bases between. The CDR3 sequence is 16 residues long. Germline CDR1 is MDHEN and CDR2 is SYDVKM. The DNA for the CDR3 is TGTGCCAGCAGTTTAAGTGCAGGGTATAGCAATCAGCCCCAGCATTTT. The encoded protein is CASSLSAGYSNQPQHF.

The chain is built from TRBV6-2 or TRBV6-3 and TRBJ2-2, with 8 bases fitting TRBD2. Per germline, CDR1 MNHEY and CDR2 SVGEGT. CDR3 length: 14 residues. Losses at the gene ends were 5 bases for V and 1 base for J; bases not matched to a gene: 0. CDR3 in amino acids: CASSSGRNTGELFF. DNA for the CDR3: TGTGCCAGCAGTAGCGGGAGGAACACCGGGGAGCTGTTTTTT.

This chain uses TRBV30 with TRBJ2-2; D call uncertain. CDR3 length: 13 amino acids. Germline V CDR1 and CDR2: GTSNPN, SVGIG (reference sequence). Trimming removed 8 bases at V and 1 base at J, with 11 bases between. For the CDR3, the DNA is TGTGCCCGGAAGCTGTGGAACACCGGGGAGCTGTTTTTT. This sequence encodes CARKLWNTGELFF.

The chain couples TRBV4-1 to TRBJ2-1; 9 nucleotides match TRBD2. With V trimmed by 1 base and J by 8 bases, 6 bases remained unmatched. The CDR3 has 15 residues. Germline CDR1 and CDR2: MGHRA and YSYEKL. CDR3 amino acids: CASSQGQREVDEQFF. In DNA, the CDR3 is TGCGCCAGCAGCCAAGGCCAGCGGGAGGTCGATGAGCAGTTCTTC.

The chain combines TRBV5-6 with TRBJ1-6; D not resolved. CDR3 length: 14 amino acids. V was clipped by 4 bases and J by 10 bases, with 15 bases between them. Looked up from germline, CDR1 is SGHDT and CDR2 is YYEEEE. The CDR3 bases are TGTGCCAGCAGCCCCACTGGTTACGTCTCACCCCTCCACTTT. Amino acid sequence: CASSPTGYVSPLHF.

J is TRBJ1-2 and V is TRBV5-8, with D hard to call. CDR3 size: 15 residues. Trimming left V 2 bases short and J 3 bases short, with 14 bases between. The germline V gene has CDR1 SGHTS and CDR2 YDEGEE. In DNA form, the CDR3 reads TGTGCCAGCAGCTTTCCTGAGGGCCCATACTATGGCTACACCTTC. It codes for CASSFPEGPYYGYTF. The complete variable domain, with remaining parts taken from reference TRBV5-8 and TRBJ1-2, reads EAGVTQSPTHLIKTRGQQATLRCSPISGHTSVYWYQQALGLGLQFLLWYDEGEERNRGNFPPRFSGRQFPNYSSELNVNALELEDSALYLCASSFPEGPYYGYTFGSGTRLTVV.

The rearrangement links TRBV15 to TRBJ2-3, with 10 bases that match TRBD1. Germline CDR1 reads LNHNV; CDR2 reads YYDKDF (reference sequence). J was trimmed by 4 bases and V by 5 bases; bases with no gene match: 6. The CDR3 covers 15 residues. The CDR3 region is CATSGWTGGPDTQYF. The DNA for the CDR3 is TGTGCCACCAGCGGATGGACAGGGGGGCCAGATACGCAGTATTTT.

The chain employs TRBV19 and TRBJ1-3; no definite D call. The CDR3 is made up of 15 amino acids. V lost 6 bases, J lost 2 bases, and 14 bases lay in between. The germline V gene encodes CDR1 LNHDA and CDR2 SQIVND (reference sequence). The CDR3 DNA follows: TGTGCCAGTAGCAGTATCGCGGCGGCTGGAAACACCATATATTTT. Protein product: CASSSIAAAGNTIYF. Variable domain in full (rest from reference TRBV19 and TRBJ1-3): DGGITQSPKYLFRKEGQNVTLSCEQNLNHDAMYWYRQDPGQGLRLIYYSQIVNDFQKGDIAEGYSVSREKKESFPLTVTSAQKNPTAFYLCASSSIAAAGNTIYFGEGSWLTVV.

The chain is built from TRBV5-1 and TRBJ1-5; D may be TRBD1 (6 bases). The CDR3 sequence is 15 residues long. The V end was cut by 2 bases, the J end by 3 bases, with 12 bases between. The germline V gene encodes CDR1 SGHRS and CDR2 YFSETQ. The CDR3 sequence is CASSFGVGANQPQHF. The CDR3 DNA is TGCGCCAGCAGCTTCGGGGTGGGGGCCAATCAGCCCCAGCATTTT.

The rearrangement uses TRBV10-1 and TRBJ1-5; 9 bases align to TRBD1. V was pared by 8 bases and J by 6 bases, with 8 bases of the junction left unmatched. This CDR3 has 14 amino acids. Per the germline V gene, CDR1 is WNHNN and CDR2 is SYGVQD (reference sequence). Here the CDR3 reads CASSLGQGGQPQHF. The CDR3 DNA reads TGCGCCAGCTCATTGGGACAGGGAGGTCAGCCCCAGCATTTT.

The rearrangement joins TRBV19 to TRBJ2-1, with TRBD2 matching 9 bases. Trimming removed 1 base from V and 7 bases from J; junction bases left unmatched: 5. There are 15 residues in the CDR3. CDR1 and CDR2 from the germline V gene are LNHDA and SQIVND (reference sequence). In DNA, the CDR3 is TGTGCCAGTAGTATAGCCGGGCGGGAGGGGAATGAGCAGTTCTTC. It codes for CASSIAGREGNEQFF.

The gene calls are TRBV19 and TRBJ1-1, with 10 positions matching TRBD1. Germline loops: CDR1 LNHDA, CDR2 SQIVND (reference sequence). V shed 5 bases and J 10 bases; nucleotides not matched to a gene: 10. The CDR3 runs 14 residues. Written as DNA, the CDR3 is TGTGCCAGTAGTCTCGGGACAGGGGACCTTGTAGCTTTCTTT. It yields the protein CASSLGTGDLVAFF.

This clone was seen just once. The rearrangement uses TRBV12-5 and TRBJ1-6; D not resolved. This CDR3 region has 16 residues. Germline CDR1 and CDR2: LGHNT and FRNRAP. Trimming left V 1 base short and J 8 bases short, with 15 bases between. CDR3 sequence reads: CASGLERVPFDSPLHF. The CDR3 bases are TGTGCTAGTGGTTTGGAGAGGGTCCCTTTTGATTCACCCCTCCACTTT.

V usage is TRBV19 and J usage is TRBJ1-5; D is ambiguous. Trimming stripped 1 base from V and 6 bases from J, with 10 bases between. Germline V gives CDR1 LNHDA, CDR2 SQIVND (reference sequence). The CDR3 consists of 14 residues. The CDR3 region is CASSIGGWGQPQHF. The CDR3 DNA sequence: TGTGCCAGTAGTATAGGCGGGTGGGGTCAGCCCCAGCATTTT.

The CDR3 reads CASSRQRPANTGELFF. Written as DNA, the CDR3 is TGTGCCAGCAGCCGTCAGCGCCCAGCGAACACCGGGGAGCTGTTTTTT. The J gene is TRBJ2-2, the V gene TRBV5-4; D not resolved. This CDR3 contains 16 residues. Germline-derived CDR1 and CDR2 are SGHNT and YYREEE (reference sequence). Deletions cut 4 bases from V and 0 bases from J, with 13 bases between.

Worth noting for this clone: The same CDR3 is also encoded by other DNA sequences in this sample. The rearrangement uses TRBV18 and TRBJ1-4, with 10 bases fitting TRBD1. The CDR3 extends over 14 amino acids. V was pared by 2 bases and J by 6 bases, with 0 bases of the junction left unmatched. The germline V gene has CDR1 KGHSH and CDR2 LQKENI. The CDR3 nucleotides read TGTGCCAGCTCACCAGGGACAGGGGATGAAAAACTGTTTTTT. Amino acid sequence: CASSPGTGDEKLFF.

The chain uses TRBV5-1 and TRBJ2-7; 7 nucleotides match TRBD2. V was clipped by 0 bases and J by 7 bases; unmatched bases: 7. The germline CDR1 and CDR2 sequences are SGHRS and YFSETQ. CDR3 length equals 14 residues. The CDR3 bases are TGCGCCAGCAGCTTGGACAGTCCGGGGGGTGAGCAGTACTTC. This translates into CASSLDSPGGEQYF. Variable domain in full (rest from reference TRBV5-1 and TRBJ2-7): KAGVTQTPRYLIKTRGQQVTLSCSPISGHRSVSWYQQTPGQGLQFLFEYFSETQRNKGNFPGRFSGRQFSNSRSEMNVSTLELGDSALYLCASSLDSPGGEQYFGPGTRLTVT.

V is TRBV7-9 and J is TRBJ2-1, with TRBD2 identical over 7 bases. Trimming cost V 5 bases and J 7 bases; bases outside gene matches: 17. Germline CDR1 is SEHNR and CDR2 is FQNEAQ (reference sequence). The CDR3 covers 17 residues. CDR3 loop: CASSPIRRAGERNEQFF. As DNA, the CDR3 is TGTGCCAGCAGCCCTATAAGACGGGCGGGAGAAAGAAATGAGCAGTTCTTC.

Worth noting for this clone: At the DNA level, this CDR3 is encoded by other sequences in the same sample as well. The chain uses TRBV30 and TRBJ1-4; D ambiguous. The V end lost 3 bases, the J end lost 7 bases, and 12 bases lay between the germline ends. The CDR3 loop spans 13 amino acids. Germline assignment: CDR1 GTSNPN and CDR2 SVGIG (reference sequence). The CDR3 sequence: CAWSGRGPEKLFF. In nucleotides, the CDR3 is TGTGCCTGGAGCGGCCGAGGGCCTGAAAAACTGTTTTTT.

The V and J genes are TRBV18 and TRBJ1-4; the match to TRBD1 covers 7 bases. Per germline, CDR1 KGHSH and CDR2 LQKENI. This CDR3 has 15 amino acids. The V gene end was trimmed by 4 bases and the J gene end by 5 bases; junction bases not matched to a gene: 7. CDR3 nucleotide sequence: TGTGCCAGCTCACTGGGACAGACCTTCAATGAAAAACTGTTTTTT. Its translation is CASSLGQTFNEKLFF.

This chain links TRBV19 with TRBJ2-1; 11 nucleotides line up with TRBD1. CDR3 length equals 16 residues. Germline V gives CDR1 LNHDA, CDR2 SQIVND (reference sequence). J was trimmed by 7 bases and V by 5 bases; bases with no gene match: 10. The CDR3 here is CASSPPWTGGLNEQFF. CDR3 nucleotides: TGTGCCAGTAGTCCCCCTTGGACAGGGGGCTTAAATGAGCAGTTCTTC.

The rearrangement links TRBV6-5 to TRBJ2-7; 9 bases align to TRBD2. J was trimmed by 0 bases and V by 3 bases; bases with no gene match: 3. Germline loops: CDR1 MNHEY, CDR2 SVGAGI. This CDR3 region has 15 residues. The CDR3 DNA follows: TGTGCCAGCAGTTATCAGACTAGCGGCTCCTACGAGCAGTACTTC. It encodes CASSYQTSGSYEQYF.

This clone was detected only once. The V call is TRBV5-6, the J call TRBJ1-4; TRBD1 aligns across 9 bases. Germline-derived CDR1 and CDR2 are SGHDT and YYEEEE. The CDR3 extends over 15 amino acids. Trimming took 4 bases from V and 7 from J; bases not matched to a gene: 8. Here the CDR3 reads CASSPHRGRLEKLFF. In nucleotides, the CDR3 is TGTGCCAGCAGCCCCCACAGGGGGCGGCTTGAAAAACTGTTTTTT.

The chain employs TRBV6-2 or TRBV6-3 and TRBJ1-1, with D possibly TRBD1 on 5 matching bases. The CDR3 loop spans 14 amino acids. The germline V gene has CDR1 MNHEY and CDR2 SVGEGT. Trimming cost V 5 bases and J 5 bases, with 15 bases left between them. The CDR3 loop reads CASSPRQGITEAFF. In DNA, the CDR3 is TGTGCCAGCAGTCCCCGGCAGGGTATTACTGAAGCTTTCTTT.

This chain links TRBV2 with TRBJ1-6, with D tentatively TRBD1 (5 bases). CDR1 and CDR2 (germline): SNHLY, FYNNEI. V shed 7 bases and J shed 6 bases, with 13 bases lying between them. The CDR3 totals 14 residues. The CDR3 DNA sequence: TGTGCCAGCACCGGGGGTTTTCGTAATTCACCCCTCCACTTT. Its translation: CASTGGFRNSPLHF.

The genes are TRBV5-1 and TRBJ2-1; D remains unclear. The germline V gene encodes CDR1 SGHRS and CDR2 YFSETQ. The CDR3 runs to 15 residues. With 4 bases removed from V and 8 bases from J, the gap between germline ends came to 19 bases. CDR3 DNA: TGCGCCAGCAGCCTGAATACTTTAGTTGAGGATGAGCAGTTCTTC. The encoded protein is CASSLNTLVEDEQFF.

The CDR3, as DNA: TGTGCCAGCAGCTTGGGAGGGCCTGGGGCCAACGTCCTGACTTTC. Amino acid sequence: CASSLGGPGANVLTF. J is TRBJ2-6 and V is TRBV5-4, with a tentative D call TRBD2 (5 bases). The V and J ends lost 0 bases and 2 bases respectively, with 6 bases between them. Germline V gene data show CDR1 as SGHNT and CDR2 as YYREEE (reference sequence). This CDR3 spans 15 amino acids.

The rearrangement joins TRBV11-1 to TRBJ2-5; a weak D match, TRBD2 (5 bases). The CDR3 consists of 15 residues. Trimming removed 6 bases at V and 5 bases at J, with 19 bases between. Germline V CDR1 and CDR2: SGHAT, FQDESV (reference sequence). The CDR3 DNA follows: TGTGCCAGCAGTTTGGGGAGCGACAAAGGGGAGACCCAGTACTTC. Translation: CASSLGSDKGETQYF. The variable domain in full, completed from reference TRBV11-1 and TRBJ2-5, reads EAEVAQSPRYKITEKSQAVAFWCDPISGHATLYWYRQILGQGPELLVQFQDESVVDDSQLPKDRFSAERLKGVDSTLKIQPAELGDSAMYLCASSLGSDKGETQYFGPGTRLLVL.